The 27 T cell receptor beta chains given below trace back to one sample, sequenced in a study of T cell clones after liver transplantation. The method was immunoSEQ multiplex PCR; TCRdb's version includes in-frame clones alone and lacks a portion of them. The table lists 20,000 to 25,000 clones, approximately 80% of them singletons. The sample in question was CD8+ T cells from blood, obtained around 54 months after liver transplant. These receptors originate from a human patient who received a liver transplant. Part of the T cells may come from the graft donor.

This rearrangement joins TRBV10-3 to TRBJ2-7; TRBD1 agrees at 10 bases. Looked up from germline, CDR1 is ENHRY and CDR2 is SYGVKD. Trimming cost V 6 bases and J 3 bases; bases outside gene matches: 2. The CDR3 covers 13 residues. This CDR3 is CAISRDRGYEQYF. The CDR3 region has the DNA TGTGCCATCAGCCGGGACAGGGGCTACGAGCAGTACTTC.

V is TRBV27 and J is TRBJ2-7; 9 nucleotides line up with TRBD1. Per germline, CDR1 MNHEY and CDR2 SMNVEV (reference sequence). V was pared by 8 bases and J by 1 base, with 9 bases of the junction left unmatched. The CDR3 runs 15 residues. CDR3 loop: CASRLRDRASYEQYF. CDR3 nucleotides: TGTGCCAGCCGTCTCCGGGACAGGGCATCCTACGAGCAGTACTTC.

The chain recombines TRBV5-1 with TRBJ1-5; 10 positions agree with TRBD1. V lost 4 bases to trimming and J lost 5 bases; unmatched junction nucleotides: 12. The CDR3 consists of 17 residues. Germline V gene sequence: CDR1 SGHRS, CDR2 YFSETQ. CDR3 residues: CASSTDQLTGGDQPQHF. The CDR3 DNA sequence: TGCGCCAGCAGCACAGACCAACTGACAGGGGGCGATCAGCCCCAGCATTTT.

This clone was counted between two and nine times. The gene calls are TRBV13 and TRBJ1-3, with a possible D match to TRBD1 (6 bases). The CDR3 is 18 residues long. The germline V gene encodes CDR1 PRHDT and CDR2 FYEKMQ (reference sequence). V was cut by 3 bases and J by 0 bases, with 18 bases left in between. The CDR3 protein is CASSFSGTGGFSGNTIYF. The DNA for the CDR3 is TGTGCCAGCAGCTTCTCCGGGACGGGGGGCTTCTCTGGAAACACCATATATTTT.

This clone has just one count. This sequence joins TRBV4-1 and TRBJ2-2, with D possibly being TRBD1 or TRBD2 (5 bases each). The CDR3 loop spans 16 amino acids. Deletions cut 2 bases from V and 4 bases from J, with 14 bases between. Per the germline V gene, CDR1 is MGHRA and CDR2 is YSYEKL. For the CDR3, the DNA is TGCGCCAGCAGCCAATTCACGGGACGGGGCACCGGGGAGCTGTTTTTT. Translated, it gives CASSQFTGRGTGELFF.

The rearrangement joins TRBV4-1 to TRBJ2-1, with D hard to call. Per germline, CDR1 MGHRA and CDR2 YSYEKL. This CDR3 is built from 13 residues. Trimming took off 8 bases at V and 7 bases at J, with 15 bases between the two ends. The DNA of the CDR3 is TGCGCCAGCTCAACGCCGCCGAATAATGAGCAGTTCTTC. Translating it yields CASSTPPNNEQFF.

The chain couples TRBV7-3 to TRBJ1-1, with 9 bases fitting TRBD1. Germline values: CDR1 SGHTA, CDR2 FQGTGA. The ends lost 5 bases at V and 5 bases at J; junction bases unmatched: 9. The CDR3 is 15 residues long. CDR3 coding DNA: TGTGCCAGCAGCCCATCGGGGACAGGGTTTACTGAAGCTTTCTTT. It is translated as CASSPSGTGFTEAFF.

This chain joins TRBV4-1 and TRBJ1-5, with TRBD1 as a possible D gene (6 bases). Germline V lookup: CDR1 MGHRA, CDR2 YSYEKL. This CDR3 is built from 15 residues. V was pared by 4 bases and J by 4 bases, with 14 bases between. This CDR3 is CASSLSRTANQPQHF. CDR3 coding DNA: TGCGCCAGCAGCCTATCCAGGACAGCTAATCAGCCCCAGCATTTT.

The V and J genes are TRBV5-1 and TRBJ1-2; perhaps TRBD1 as D (6 bases). CDR1 is SGHRS, CDR2 YFSETQ, per germline. Trimming removed 3 bases from V and 5 bases from J, with 17 bases in between. The CDR3 contains 15 residues. CDR3 residues: CASSSGEGDGYGYTF. The CDR3 coding sequence is TGCGCCAGCAGCTCGGGGGAGGGGGACGGATATGGCTACACCTTC.

This rearrangement joins TRBV5-6 to TRBJ1-1; TRBD1 is a possible D gene (5 bases). The CDR3 spans 13 residues. Germline V lookup: CDR1 SGHDT, CDR2 YYEEEE. V lost 5 bases to trimming and J lost 2 bases, with 10 bases between them. The CDR3 here is CASRHQGNTEAFF. The CDR3 nucleotides read TGTGCCAGCAGACATCAGGGAAACACTGAAGCTTTCTTT.

The chain couples TRBV27 to TRBJ1-2; D is unclear. Deletions cut 5 bases from V and 3 bases from J, with 19 bases between. Germline V lookup: CDR1 MNHEY, CDR2 SMNVEV (reference sequence). The CDR3 has 16 residues. The CDR3 loop reads CASSAKQFFAHYGYTF. For the CDR3, the DNA is TGTGCCAGCAGTGCTAAACAGTTCTTTGCCCACTATGGCTACACCTTC.

This chain links TRBV2 with TRBJ2-7; D is perhaps TRBD1 (6 bases). CDR1 is SNHLY and CDR2 is FYNNEI in the germline V gene. With 4 bases removed from V and 3 bases from J, the gap between germline ends came to 19 bases. The CDR3 is 16 residues long. As DNA, the CDR3 is TGTGCCAGCAGTGGGGGGCCAGGTCATTCGGTCTACGAGCAGTACTTC. Its translation is CASSGGPGHSVYEQYF.

The chain combines TRBV30 with TRBJ2-5; possible D gene TRBD1, 5 bases. Germline V gives CDR1 GTSNPN, CDR2 SVGIG (reference sequence). Trimming left V 4 bases short and J 5 bases short, with 14 bases between. The CDR3 totals 13 residues. The CDR3 region is CAWTKGAGETQYF. CDR3 DNA: TGTGCCTGGACCAAAGGGGCAGGGGAGACCCAGTACTTC.

This clone came up a few times. The genes are TRBV30 and TRBJ2-1; D may be TRBD2 (6 bases). This CDR3 is built from 11 residues. Deletions cut 3 bases from V and 9 bases from J, with 9 bases between. Germline CDR1 reads GTSNPN; CDR2 reads SVGIG (reference sequence). The CDR3 here is CAWRGGGEQFF. The CDR3 nucleotides are TGTGCCTGGAGGGGGGGAGGTGAGCAGTTCTTC. The whole variable domain, filled in from reference TRBV30 and TRBJ2-1, reads SQTIHQWPATLVQPVGSPLSLECTVEGTSNPNLYWYRQAAGRGLQLLFYSVGIGQISSEVPQNLSASRPQDRQFILSSKKLLLSDSGFYLCAWRGGGEQFFGPGTRLTVL.

This clone occurred once. The chain couples TRBV19 to TRBJ2-3; D is possibly TRBD1 (5 bases). V was clipped by 3 bases and J by 4 bases, with 17 bases between them. This CDR3 contains 16 residues. Germline V gene lookup returns CDR1 LNHDA and CDR2 SQIVND (reference sequence). The CDR3 sequence: CASSMGGARLPDTQYF. The CDR3 DNA follows: TGTGCCAGTAGTATGGGTGGGGCTCGCCTTCCAGATACGCAGTATTTT.

This clone is a singleton in its sample. The CDR3 loop reads CASSTQGGEKLFF. The CDR3, as DNA: TGTGCCAGTAGTACTCAGGGTGGAGAAAAACTGTTTTTT. The chain recombines TRBV19 with TRBJ1-4; D perhaps matches TRBD1 (5 bases). The germline V gene encodes CDR1 LNHDA and CDR2 SQIVND (reference sequence). Trimming took off 4 bases at V and 8 bases at J, with 11 bases between the two ends. The CDR3 loop spans 13 amino acids.

Here the CDR3 DNA reads TGTGCCAGCAGCTTGATCACTGAAGCTTTCTTT. It encodes CASSLITEAFF. This rearrangement joins TRBV7-9 to TRBJ1-1, with D uncertain. The CDR3 is made up of 11 amino acids. Germline loops: CDR1 SEHNR, CDR2 FQNEAQ (reference sequence). The V end lost 3 bases, the J end lost 4 bases, and 3 bases lay between the germline ends. Complete variable domain (other parts from reference TRBV7-9 and TRBJ1-1): DTGVSQNPRHKITKRGQNVTFRCDPISEHNRLYWYRQTLGQGPEFLTYFQNEAQLEKSRLLSDRFSAERPKGSFSTLEIQRTEQGDSAMYLCASSLITEAFFGQGTRLTVV.

In this sample, this clone turned up a few times. Other DNA sequences in the sample encode the same CDR3. The chain employs TRBV7-6 and TRBJ2-7; unclear D gene. V lost 1 base to trimming and J lost 2 bases, with 6 bases between them. The CDR3 covers 13 residues. From germline, CDR1 is SGHVS and CDR2 FNYEAQ. Written as DNA, the CDR3 is TGTGCCAGCAGCTTAGGAACAGCCTACGAGCAGTACTTC. Translating gives CASSLGTAYEQYF.

The rearrangement links TRBV29-1 to TRBJ2-1; D is uncertain. CDR3 length: 13 residues. V was trimmed by 0 bases and J by 7 bases, leaving 10 bases between them. Germline V lookup: CDR1 SQVTM, CDR2 ANQGSEA. Here the CDR3 DNA reads TGCAGCGTTGAAGATCTGGAGTTGAATGAGCAGTTCTTC. This gives the protein CSVEDLELNEQFF.

Only a few counts were recorded for this clone. The rearrangement links TRBV7-9 to TRBJ1-1; D possibly corresponds to TRBD1 (6 bases). The V end was cut by 6 bases, the J end by 3 bases, with 11 bases between. The CDR3 contains 13 residues. Germline V gene sequence: CDR1 SEHNR, CDR2 FQNEAQ (reference sequence). CDR3 region: CASRQGGDTEAFF. The CDR3 bases are TGTGCCAGCAGACAGGGTGGAGACACTGAAGCTTTCTTT.

The chain links TRBV14 to TRBJ2-1; no clear D. This CDR3 is built from 12 residues. Germline V gene sequence: CDR1 SGHDN, CDR2 FVKESK. V shed 1 base and J shed 5 bases, with 3 bases lying between them. The CDR3 reads CASSQVNNEQFF. In DNA, the CDR3 is TGTGCCAGCAGCCAAGTCAACAATGAGCAGTTCTTC.

The table lists this clone with a few counts. The J gene is TRBJ1-3, the V gene TRBV10-3; D not certain. The CDR3 has 15 amino acids. Trimming left V 3 bases short and J 0 bases short, with 9 bases between. Germline V gene data show CDR1 as ENHRY and CDR2 as SYGVKD. The CDR3 spells CAISETESSGNTIYF. In DNA, the CDR3 is TGTGCCATCAGTGAAACGGAGAGCTCTGGAAACACCATATATTTT.

Written as DNA, the CDR3 is TGTGCCAGTAGCTCTGTGCCCTACTATGGCTACACCTTC. It yields the protein CASSSVPYYGYTF. The chain has TRBV19 and TRBJ1-2; D gene unclear. V lost 6 bases to trimming and J lost 3 bases, with 11 bases between them. The CDR3 has 13 amino acids. The germline CDR1 and CDR2 sequences are LNHDA and SQIVND (reference sequence).

The chain joins TRBV2 to TRBJ1-4; tentative D call: TRBD1 (5 bases). Trimming took 7 bases from V and 8 from J, leaving 14 bases between them. Germline values: CDR1 SNHLY, CDR2 FYNNEI. The CDR3 has 13 amino acids. CDR3 residues: CASIGGGLEKLFF. In DNA, the CDR3 is TGTGCCAGCATCGGCGGGGGGTTGGAAAAACTGTTTTTT.

The chain recombines TRBV6-5 with TRBJ2-1, with TRBD2 identical over 9 bases. J lost 12 bases, V lost 3 bases, and 15 bases had no gene match. In germline, CDR1 is MNHEY, CDR2 SVGAGI. The CDR3 length is 16 residues. The CDR3, as DNA: TGTGCCAGCAGTTATCAGATGGCGGGGGGGCCTGTGGGGCAGTTCTTC. Residues: CASSYQMAGGPVGQFF.

This chain joins TRBV7-2 and TRBJ2-7; no clear D. The V end was cut by 2 bases, the J end by 3 bases, with 2 bases between. Germline V gene data show CDR1 as SGHTA and CDR2 as FQGNSA. This CDR3 is 11 amino acids long. This CDR3 is CASSLLYEQYF. In nucleotides, the CDR3 is TGTGCCAGCAGCTTACTCTACGAGCAGTACTTC.

This chain joins TRBV5-1 and TRBJ2-2; D unclear. The germline V gene has CDR1 SGHRS and CDR2 YFSETQ. The CDR3 is 14 amino acids. With 0 bases removed from V and 5 bases from J, the gap between germline ends came to 8 bases. CDR3 sequence (DNA): TGCGCCAGCAGCTTGGACCGAGGTACCGGGGAGCTGTTTTTT. This encodes CASSLDRGTGELFF.